The 31 T cell receptor beta chains given below trace back to one sample, sequenced in a study of cytomegalovirus exposure and HLA in healthy donors. PCR involved 60 Vbeta and 13 Jbeta primers. Clones were read by immunoSEQ multiplex PCR, and TCRdb kept only the in-frame ones, dropping some. The sample gives 130,000 to 150,000 clones, over 60% of which show up once; roughly 4.6% is in the top ten. The sequenced sample consisted of PBMCs. These receptors were collected from a woman aged 50 to 60 in good health and CMV-seronegative.

V and J are TRBV25-1 and TRBJ2-5; D uncertain. From germline, CDR1 is MGHDK and CDR2 SYGVNS. Between the trimmed V and J ends, which lost 6 bases and 1 base, there was a span of 12 bases. There are 14 residues in the CDR3. CDR3 residues: CASSRVIPQETQYF. For the CDR3, the DNA is TGTGCCAGCAGCCGGGTAATCCCCCAAGAGACCCAGTACTTC.

The chain employs TRBV5-4 and TRBJ2-7, with 10 bases that match TRBD1. The CDR3 covers 13 residues. Trimming removed 5 bases from V and 5 bases from J; junction bases left unmatched: 4. The germline gives CDR1 SGHNT, CDR2 YYREEE (reference sequence). CDR3 sequence (DNA): TGTGCCAGCAGTAAGACAGGGGGCGACGAGCAGTACTTC. Protein: CASSKTGGDEQYF.

This clone appeared once. The rearrangement uses TRBV9 and TRBJ1-5, with a weak D call TRBD1 (6 bases). The CDR3 contains 13 residues. Per the germline V gene, CDR1 is SGDLS and CDR2 is YYNGEE. Trimming removed 4 bases from V and 7 bases from J, with 12 bases in between. CDR3 sequence: CASSPQGTQPQHF. The CDR3 DNA reads TGTGCCAGCAGCCCCCAGGGGACCCAGCCCCAGCATTTT.

The gene calls are TRBV5-4 and TRBJ2-5; TRBD2 matches 7 bases. V lost 0 bases and J lost 4; bases outside the gene matches: 9. This CDR3 is 16 amino acids long. CDR1 is SGHNT and CDR2 is YYREEE in the germline V gene (reference sequence). The CDR3 sequence is CASSLGLARGRETQYF. The CDR3 coding sequence is TGTGCCAGCAGCTTGGGACTAGCACGTGGCAGAGAGACCCAGTACTTC.

This clone was seen once. The chain links TRBV7-9 to TRBJ2-7; 8 positions match TRBD2. The germline CDR1 and CDR2 sequences are SEHNR and FQNEAQ (reference sequence). The CDR3 loop spans 15 amino acids. V gave up 1 base and J gave up 6 bases; unmatched junction bases: 8. Here the CDR3 reads CASSLEGAGGIEQYF. As DNA, the CDR3 is TGTGCCAGCAGCTTAGAAGGTGCGGGGGGAATCGAGCAGTACTTC.

V is TRBV29-1 and J is TRBJ2-2, with 15 bases lining up with TRBD2. There are 15 residues in the CDR3. Germline lookup yields CDR1 SQVTM and CDR2 ANQGSEA. V was pared by 5 bases and J by 8 bases, with 6 bases of the junction left unmatched. The CDR3 DNA follows: TGCAGCGTTCGTGGACTAGCGGGGGGGCCGGGGGAGCTGTTTTTT. This encodes CSVRGLAGGPGELFF.

This chain uses TRBV9 with TRBJ2-1, with D unclear. The germline V and J ends were trimmed by 4 bases and 8 bases, with 10 bases remaining between them. Germline V CDR1 and CDR2: SGDLS, YYNGEE. The CDR3 is 12 amino acids. The CDR3: CASSPFFDEQFF. The CDR3 region has the DNA TGTGCCAGCAGCCCTTTTTTCGATGAGCAGTTCTTC.

The chain couples TRBV5-5 to TRBJ1-2; 9 positions agree with TRBD1. The CDR3 covers 15 residues. V lost 4 bases and J lost 4; bases outside the gene matches: 8. The V gene's germline CDR1 is SGHKS and CDR2 YYEKEE (reference sequence). The CDR3 DNA reads as TGTGCCAGCAGCCCGGCAGGGACAGGGTTCTATGGCTACACCTTC. Translating gives CASSPAGTGFYGYTF.

On this clone: Distinct nucleotide sequences in the sample also encode this CDR3. V gene TRBV27 combines with J gene TRBJ1-1; D is possibly TRBD1 (6 bases). The V gene lost 3 bases and the J gene lost 1 base, with 9 bases spanning the gap. The CDR3 sequence is 14 residues long. Germline assignment: CDR1 MNHEY and CDR2 SMNVEV (reference sequence). CDR3 DNA sequence: TGTGCCAGCAGTTTCAGCAGGGGGAACACTGAAGCTTTCTTT. It is translated as CASSFSRGNTEAFF.

Remarks on this clone: No conserved phenylalanine or tryptophan is present at the end of the CDR3, so a read error is the likely explanation. The limits of the CDR3 on the DNA are not certain, so only TCRdb's listed CDR3 is given. The rearrangement joins TRBV20-1 to TRBJ1-1; the table assigns TRBD1, which was not confirmed against the DNA. The CDR3 sequence runs 11 residues, both termini included. Germline V CDR1 and CDR2: DFQATT, SNEGSKA (reference sequence). Here the CDR3 reads CSAGSGFEAQV.

This clone was counted a few times. The CDR3 region has the DNA TGTGCCAGCAGGAATCGAGGACAGCTTAATTCACCCCTCCACTTT. The encoded protein is CASRNRGQLNSPLHF. The gene calls are TRBV6-1 and TRBJ1-6; a weak D match, TRBD1 (6 bases). Per the germline V gene, CDR1 is MNHNS and CDR2 is SASEGT. This CDR3 spans 15 amino acids. The germline V and J ends were trimmed by 6 bases and 6 bases, with 15 bases remaining between them.

V usage is TRBV19 and J usage is TRBJ1-2, with 9 bases matching TRBD1. After removal of 3 bases from V and 5 bases from J, the junction contained 7 bases not matched to a gene. CDR1 and CDR2 from the germline V gene are LNHDA and SQIVND (reference sequence). The CDR3 runs 15 residues. The CDR3 spells CASSISGTGSYGYTF. DNA of the CDR3: TGTGCCAGTAGTATTTCCGGGACAGGGAGTTATGGCTACACCTTC.

The CDR3 spells CASSFTGLMDAEAFF. The CDR3 DNA reads TGTGCCAGCAGTTTCACAGGGCTAATGGACGCTGAAGCTTTCTTT. The V call is TRBV27, the J call TRBJ1-1; perhaps TRBD1 as D (6 bases). This CDR3 has 15 residues. Germline CDR1 and CDR2: MNHEY and SMNVEV (reference sequence). The ends were cut back, 3 bases at V and 6 bases at J, with 17 bases in the middle.

This clone was observed a few times. The chain carries TRBV7-9 and TRBJ2-7; 9 nucleotides agree with TRBD1. V trimming: 5 bases; J trimming: 2 bases; junction bases outside the gene matches: 4. CDR1 is SEHNR and CDR2 is FQNEAQ in the germline V gene (reference sequence). The CDR3 runs 14 residues. The CDR3 DNA follows: TGTGCCAGCAGCACCCGGACAGGGGCCTACGAGCAGTACTTC. This sequence encodes CASSTRTGAYEQYF.

The chain has TRBV18 and TRBJ2-5; the match to TRBD2 covers 9 bases. Germline V gene lookup returns CDR1 KGHSH and CDR2 LQKENI. This CDR3 has 15 residues. V shed 4 bases and J 4 bases; nucleotides not matched to a gene: 7. The CDR3 coding sequence is TGTGCCAGCTCACGATTCCCGGGACTAGCAGAGACCCAGTACTTC. This codes for CASSRFPGLAETQYF.

The chain couples TRBV28 to TRBJ2-5; TRBD2 is a possible D gene (6 bases). The germline gives CDR1 MDHEN, CDR2 SYDVKM. Trimming removed 2 bases from V and 2 bases from J, with 6 bases in between. The CDR3 loop spans 13 amino acids. The CDR3 sequence: CASSLGGQETQYF. The CDR3 DNA follows: TGTGCCAGCAGTTTAGGGGGGCAAGAGACCCAGTACTTC.

The rearrangement links TRBV7-3 to TRBJ2-7; no definite D call. CDR1 and CDR2 (germline): SGHTA, FQGTGA. Trimming cost V 5 bases and J 2 bases, with 16 bases left between them. The CDR3 length is 15 residues. DNA for the CDR3: TGTGCCAGCAGCCCTTCCCCGACTGTAACCTACGAGCAGTACTTC. Amino acids: CASSPSPTVTYEQYF.

This clone has only one observation. The rearrangement links TRBV2 to TRBJ2-5, with 7 bases that match TRBD1. The V and J ends lost 9 bases and 2 bases, in that order; junction bases with no gene match: 9. The CDR3 is 14 residues long. Germline loops: CDR1 SNHLY, CDR2 FYNNEI. CDR3: CASSTGTEQETQYF. CDR3 in DNA: TGTGCCAGTTCCACCGGGACAGAGCAAGAGACCCAGTACTTC.

The chain couples TRBV30 to TRBJ1-1; 7 nucleotides align to TRBD1. The CDR3 covers 14 residues. V lost 3 bases and J lost 4; bases outside the gene matches: 8. CDR1 is GTSNPN, CDR2 SVGIG, per germline (reference sequence). The CDR3 DNA sequence: TGTGCCTGGAGGGAGATCCAGGGGGGCACTGAAGCTTTCTTT. This translates into CAWREIQGGTEAFF.

The rearrangement uses TRBV5-6 and TRBJ1-4; a possible D gene is TRBD1 (5 bases). Trimming cost V 3 bases and J 8 bases, with 20 bases left between them. The CDR3 contains 16 residues. CDR1 SGHDT and CDR2 YYEEEE come from the germline V gene. CDR3 residues: CASSSLTDPWSEKLFF. The CDR3 nucleotides read TGTGCCAGCAGCTCATTGACAGACCCTTGGAGCGAAAAACTGTTTTTT. The full variable domain, in which reference TRBV5-6 and TRBJ1-4 provide the parts outside the CDR3, is DAGVTQSPTHLIKTRGQQVTLRCSPKSGHDTVSWYQQALGQGPQFIFQYYEEEERQRGNFPDRFSGHQFPNYSSELNVNALLLGDSALYLCASSSLTDPWSEKLFFGSGTQLSVL.

V gene TRBV6-1 combines with J gene TRBJ2-1; D gene ambiguous. This CDR3 has 14 amino acids. Looked up from germline, CDR1 is MNHNS and CDR2 is SASEGT. V dropped 2 bases and J dropped 5 bases, with 10 bases sitting between them. The CDR3 sequence is CASSENVQNNEQFF. In nucleotides, the CDR3 is TGTGCCAGCAGTGAAAACGTACAAAACAATGAGCAGTTCTTC.

The V call is TRBV5-6, the J call TRBJ1-5, with 9 bases fitting TRBD1. Germline assignment: CDR1 SGHDT and CDR2 YYEEEE. The CDR3 extends over 15 amino acids. The junction had 5 bases not matched to a gene; V was cut back by 3 bases and J by 4 bases. This CDR3 is CASSSDRGRNQPQHF. CDR3 nucleotide sequence: TGTGCCAGCAGCTCGGACAGGGGTAGGAATCAGCCCCAGCATTTT.

This clone was detected a few times. The rearrangement uses TRBV6-1 and TRBJ2-1, with D uncertain. CDR1 and CDR2 from the germline V gene are MNHNS and SASEGT. The CDR3 runs to 15 residues. The V gene lost 1 base and the J gene lost 0 bases, with 7 bases spanning the gap. As DNA, the CDR3 is TGTGCCAGCAGTGAAGACCCCTACTCCTACAATGAGCAGTTCTTC. This sequence encodes CASSEDPYSYNEQFF.

The chain carries TRBV4-1 and TRBJ1-1, with D uncertain. CDR1 and CDR2 from the germline V gene are MGHRA and YSYEKL. The V end lost 4 bases, the J end lost 0 bases, and 15 bases lay between the germline ends. The CDR3 is 16 amino acids. The CDR3 reads CASSLEGGPMNTEAFF. The CDR3 region has the DNA TGCGCCAGCAGCCTCGAGGGTGGTCCCATGAACACTGAAGCTTTCTTT.

V is TRBV28 and J is TRBJ2-5; 7 nucleotides align to TRBD1. CDR1 and CDR2 (germline): MDHEN, SYDVKM. CDR3 length: 15 amino acids. V lost 5 bases and J lost 4; bases outside the gene matches: 10. The CDR3 nucleotides are TGTGCCAGCAGTCCCCGGGACAGCGGAGGAGAGACCCAGTACTTC. Translating it yields CASSPRDSGGETQYF. Variable domain in full (rest from reference TRBV28 and TRBJ2-5): DVKVTQSSRYLVKRTGEKVFLECVQDMDHENMFWYRQDPGLGLRLIYFSYDVKMKEKGDIPEGYSVSREKKERFSLILESASTNQTSMYLCASSPRDSGGETQYFGPGTRLLVL.

The chain recombines TRBV5-6 with TRBJ2-6, with D hard to call. V lost 4 bases to trimming and J lost 0 bases, with 14 bases between them. The CDR3 runs 17 residues. CDR1 and CDR2 from the germline V gene are SGHDT and YYEEEE. The CDR3 DNA reads TGTGCCAGCAGCGCTGTCCTTCTATTCTCTGGGGCCAACGTCCTGACTTTC. The encoded protein is CASSAVLLFSGANVLTF.

The chain carries TRBV19 and TRBJ2-3; 7 nucleotides match TRBD1. CDR1 and CDR2 (germline): LNHDA, SQIVND (reference sequence). This CDR3 region has 13 residues. V lost 7 bases, J lost 3 bases, and 4 bases stayed unmatched. The CDR3 DNA follows: TGTGCCAGTACCGTACAGGGGACAGATACGCAGTATTTT. Its translation is CASTVQGTDTQYF.

The V gene is TRBV27, the J gene TRBJ1-6; maybe TRBD1 (6 bases). CDR3 length equals 13 residues. Trimming stripped 5 bases from V and 15 bases from J, with 17 bases between. The germline V gene encodes CDR1 MNHEY and CDR2 SMNVEV (reference sequence). In nucleotides, the CDR3 is TGTGCCAGCAGTCCTCCGGACAGAGGTCGCCTCCACTTT. This gives the protein CASSPPDRGRLHF.

The chain is built from TRBV6-1 and TRBJ2-2; possibly TRBD1 for D (7 bases). Germline V gene data show CDR1 as MNHNS and CDR2 as SASEGT. The CDR3 is 15 amino acids. V was cut by 3 bases and J by 5 bases, with 13 bases left in between. The CDR3 region is CASSDQGGRTGELFF. The CDR3, as DNA: TGTGCCAGCAGTGACCAGGGGGGTCGAACCGGGGAGCTGTTTTTT.

This chain joins TRBV10-1 and TRBJ1-2; 9 bases are a match to TRBD1. This CDR3 is built from 17 residues. Germline CDR1 is WNHNN and CDR2 is SYGVQD (reference sequence). With V trimmed by 3 bases and J by 3 bases, 11 bases remained unmatched. CDR3 amino acids: CASSDRDREEEDYGYTF. For the CDR3, the DNA is TGCGCCAGCAGTGACAGGGACAGGGAGGAAGAGGACTATGGCTACACCTTC.

V gene TRBV7-8 combines with J gene TRBJ1-4; 7 bases map to TRBD1. Germline V gene lookup returns CDR1 SGHVS and CDR2 FQNEAQ. J lost 5 bases, V lost 5 bases, and 5 bases had no gene match. The CDR3 is 14 amino acids. CDR3 in DNA: TGTGCCAGCAGCCAGGGGGGAGCAAATGAAAAACTGTTTTTT. Amino acids: CASSQGGANEKLFF. Full variable domain (rest looked up from reference TRBV7-8 and TRBJ1-4): GAGVSQSPRYKVAKRGQDVALRCDPISGHVSLFWYQQALGQGPEFLTYFQNEAQLDKSGLPSDRFFAERPEGSVSTLKIQRTQQEDSAVYLCASSQGGANEKLFFGSGTQLSVL.